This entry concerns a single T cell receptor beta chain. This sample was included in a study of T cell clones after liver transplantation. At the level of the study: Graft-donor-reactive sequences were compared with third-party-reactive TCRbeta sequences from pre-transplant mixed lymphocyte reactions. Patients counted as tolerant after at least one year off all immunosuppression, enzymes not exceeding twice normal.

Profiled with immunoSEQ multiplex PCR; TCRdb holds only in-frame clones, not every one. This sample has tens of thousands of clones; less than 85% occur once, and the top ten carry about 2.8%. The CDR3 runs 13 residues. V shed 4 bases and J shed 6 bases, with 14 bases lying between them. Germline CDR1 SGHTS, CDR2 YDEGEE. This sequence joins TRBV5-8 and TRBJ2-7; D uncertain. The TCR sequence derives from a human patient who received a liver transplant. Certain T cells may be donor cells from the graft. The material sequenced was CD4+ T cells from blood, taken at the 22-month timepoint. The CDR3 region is CASSLGPRVEQYF. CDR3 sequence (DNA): TGTGCCAGCAGCCTTGGTCCCCGGGTCGAGCAGTACTTC.